This TCR beta chain derives from a study of blood T cell repertoires in COVID-19. About the study: Italy, Spain and the United States were the sources of the convalescent and acute COVID-19 samples. The cDNA or gDNA used as material had been derived from T cells, B-cell-depleted T cells, or PBMCs.

This CDR3 spans 17 amino acids. V lost 3 bases, J lost 0 bases, and 8 bases stayed unmatched. CDR1 is MDHEN, CDR2 SYDVKM, per germline. How the authors handled the data: Quantification of nucleated cells was approximated via reference gene primer amplification. Clones were sequenced by immunoSEQ multiplex PCR, and TCRdb holds only the in-frame ones, with some missing. V and J calls and clone size are those listed in that table; D and trimming were worked out from the DNA. The table shows 100,000 or so clones, with 69% occurring only once. Specimen: peripheral blood. The sequence was obtained from an elderly man with acute or convalescent COVID-19. The chain recombines TRBV28 with TRBJ2-4; 7 bases are shared with TRBD1. CDR3 DNA sequence: TGTGCCAGCAGTTTCAGAACAGGGGTGGAAGCCAAAAACATTCAGTACTTC. Amino acids: CASSFRTGVEAKNIQYF.